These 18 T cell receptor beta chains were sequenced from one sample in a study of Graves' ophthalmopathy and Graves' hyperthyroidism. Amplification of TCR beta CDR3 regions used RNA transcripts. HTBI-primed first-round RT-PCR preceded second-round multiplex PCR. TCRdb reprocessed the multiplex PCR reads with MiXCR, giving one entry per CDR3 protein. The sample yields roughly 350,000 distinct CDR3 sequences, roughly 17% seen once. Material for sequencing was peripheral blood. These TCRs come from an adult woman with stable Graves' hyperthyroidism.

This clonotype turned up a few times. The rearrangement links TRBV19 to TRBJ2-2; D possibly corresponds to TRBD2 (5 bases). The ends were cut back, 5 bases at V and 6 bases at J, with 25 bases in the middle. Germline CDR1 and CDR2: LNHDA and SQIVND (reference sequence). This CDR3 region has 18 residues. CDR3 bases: TGTGCCAGTAGTCTCGGAGCCCTGAGGGAGAGGTTGGCCGGGGAGCTGTTTTTT. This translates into CASSLGALRERLAGELFF.

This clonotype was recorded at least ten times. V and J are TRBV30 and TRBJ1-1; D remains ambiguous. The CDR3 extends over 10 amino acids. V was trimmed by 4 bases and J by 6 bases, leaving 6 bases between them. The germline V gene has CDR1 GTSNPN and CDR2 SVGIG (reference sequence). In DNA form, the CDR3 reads TGTGCCTGGACTGACGCTGAAGCTTTCTTT. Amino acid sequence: CAWTDAEAFF.

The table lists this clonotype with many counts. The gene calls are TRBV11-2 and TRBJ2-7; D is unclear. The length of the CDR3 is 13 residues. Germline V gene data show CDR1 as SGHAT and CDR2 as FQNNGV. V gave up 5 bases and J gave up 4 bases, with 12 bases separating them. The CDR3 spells CASSARTPYEQYF. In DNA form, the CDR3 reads TGTGCCAGCAGCGCCCGAACCCCTTACGAGCAGTACTTC.

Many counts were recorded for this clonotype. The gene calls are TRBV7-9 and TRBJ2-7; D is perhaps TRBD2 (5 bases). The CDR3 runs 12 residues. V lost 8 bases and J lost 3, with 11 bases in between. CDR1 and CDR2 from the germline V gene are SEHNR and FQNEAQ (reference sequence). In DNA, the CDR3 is TGTGCCAGCGGGAGCCAGCACTACGAGCAGTACTTC. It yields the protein CASGSQHYEQYF.

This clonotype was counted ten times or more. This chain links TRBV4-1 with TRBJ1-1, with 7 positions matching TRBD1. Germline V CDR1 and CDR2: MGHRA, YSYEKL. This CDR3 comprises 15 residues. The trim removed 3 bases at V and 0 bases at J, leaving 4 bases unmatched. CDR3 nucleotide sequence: TGCGCCAGCAGCCAGCCTGACAGGGTGAACACTGAAGCTTTCTTT. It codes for CASSQPDRVNTEAFF.

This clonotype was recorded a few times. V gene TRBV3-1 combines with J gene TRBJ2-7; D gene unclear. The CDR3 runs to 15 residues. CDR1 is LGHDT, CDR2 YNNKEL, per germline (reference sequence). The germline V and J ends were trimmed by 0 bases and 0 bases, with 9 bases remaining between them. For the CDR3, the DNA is TGTGCCAGCAGCCAAGATGGAGTTACCTCCTACGAGCAGTACTTC. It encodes CASSQDGVTSYEQYF.

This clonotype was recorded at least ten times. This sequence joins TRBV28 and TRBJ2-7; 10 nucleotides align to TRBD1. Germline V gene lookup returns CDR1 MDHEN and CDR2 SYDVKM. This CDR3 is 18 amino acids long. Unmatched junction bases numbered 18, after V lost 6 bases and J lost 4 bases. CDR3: CASSGTGVIPYRYYEQYF. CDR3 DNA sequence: TGTGCCAGCAGCGGGACAGGGGTTATCCCATACCGGTATTACGAGCAGTACTTC.

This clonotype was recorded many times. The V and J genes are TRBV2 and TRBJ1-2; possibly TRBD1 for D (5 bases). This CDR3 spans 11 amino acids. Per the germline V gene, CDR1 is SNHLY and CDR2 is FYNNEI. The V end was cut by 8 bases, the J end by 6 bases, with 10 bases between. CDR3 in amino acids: CASVRGDGYTF. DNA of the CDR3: TGTGCCAGCGTCCGGGGGGATGGCTACACCTTC.

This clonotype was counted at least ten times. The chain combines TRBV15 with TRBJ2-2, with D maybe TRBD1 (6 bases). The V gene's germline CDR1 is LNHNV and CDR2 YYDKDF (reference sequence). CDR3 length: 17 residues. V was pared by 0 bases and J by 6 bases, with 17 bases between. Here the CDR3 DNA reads TGTGCCACCAGCAGAGATCCGGGCCTACCAGGGGCCGGGGAGCTGTTTTTT. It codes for CATSRDPGLPGAGELFF.

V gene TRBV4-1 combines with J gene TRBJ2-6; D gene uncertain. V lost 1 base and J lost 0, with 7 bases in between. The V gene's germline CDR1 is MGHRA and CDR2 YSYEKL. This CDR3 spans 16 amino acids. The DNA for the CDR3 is TGCGCCAGCAGCCAAGTGAGAATCTCTGGGGCCAACGTCCTGACTTTC. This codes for CASSQVRISGANVLTF.

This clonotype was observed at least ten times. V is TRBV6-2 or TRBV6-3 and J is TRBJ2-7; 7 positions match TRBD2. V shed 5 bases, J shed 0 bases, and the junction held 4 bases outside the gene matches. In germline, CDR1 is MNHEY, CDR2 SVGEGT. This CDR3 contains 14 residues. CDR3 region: CASSPWGGSYEQYF. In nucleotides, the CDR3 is TGTGCCAGCAGTCCCTGGGGGGGCTCCTACGAGCAGTACTTC.

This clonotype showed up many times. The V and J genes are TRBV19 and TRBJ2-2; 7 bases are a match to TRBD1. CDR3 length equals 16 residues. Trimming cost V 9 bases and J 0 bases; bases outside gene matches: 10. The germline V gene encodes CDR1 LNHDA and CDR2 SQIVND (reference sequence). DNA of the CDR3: TGTGCCAGCGATAAAGGGACAGAACCGAACACCGGGGAGCTGTTTTTT. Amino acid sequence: CASDKGTEPNTGELFF.

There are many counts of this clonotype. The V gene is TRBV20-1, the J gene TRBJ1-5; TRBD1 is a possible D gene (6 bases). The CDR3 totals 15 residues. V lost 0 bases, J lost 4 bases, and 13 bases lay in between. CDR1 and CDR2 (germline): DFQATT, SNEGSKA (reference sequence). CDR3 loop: CSARDTGTPNQPQHF. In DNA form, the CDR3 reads TGCAGTGCTAGAGACACCGGGACACCTAATCAGCCCCAGCATTTT.

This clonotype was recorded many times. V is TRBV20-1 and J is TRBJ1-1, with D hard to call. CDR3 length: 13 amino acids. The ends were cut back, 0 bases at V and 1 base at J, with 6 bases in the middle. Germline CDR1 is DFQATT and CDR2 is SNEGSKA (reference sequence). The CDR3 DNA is TGCAGTGCTAGAGATCAGGAGAACACTGAAGCTTTCTTT. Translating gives CSARDQENTEAFF.

CDR3 sequence: CASSPRPGEYNQPQHF. For the CDR3, the DNA is TGTGCCAGCAGCCCCCGCCCGGGGGAGTACAATCAGCCCCAGCATTTT. The chain recombines TRBV11-2 with TRBJ1-5, with D possibly TRBD1 on 5 matching bases. CDR3 length: 16 residues. Germline V lookup: CDR1 SGHAT, CDR2 FQNNGV. V lost 5 bases and J lost 3, with 17 bases in between.

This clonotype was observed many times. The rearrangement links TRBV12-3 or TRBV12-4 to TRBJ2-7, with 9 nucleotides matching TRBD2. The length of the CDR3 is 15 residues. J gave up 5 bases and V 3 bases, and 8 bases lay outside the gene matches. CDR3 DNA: TGTGCCAGCAGTTTCTGGGCGGGAGGGAACAACGAGCAGTACTTC. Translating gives CASSFWAGGNNEQYF.

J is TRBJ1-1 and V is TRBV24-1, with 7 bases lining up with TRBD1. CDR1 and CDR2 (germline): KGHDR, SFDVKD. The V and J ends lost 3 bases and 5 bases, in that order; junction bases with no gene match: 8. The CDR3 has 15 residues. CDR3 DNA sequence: TGTGCCACCAGTGATAACAGGGGAAGGGAAACTGAAGCTTTCTTT. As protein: CATSDNRGRETEAFF.

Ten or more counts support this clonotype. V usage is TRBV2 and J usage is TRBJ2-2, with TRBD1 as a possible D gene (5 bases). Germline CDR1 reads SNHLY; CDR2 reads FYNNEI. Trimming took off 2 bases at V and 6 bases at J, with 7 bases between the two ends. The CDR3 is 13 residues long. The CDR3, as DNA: TGTGCCAGCAGTGAACAGGGCCCCGGGGAGCTGTTTTTT. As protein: CASSEQGPGELFF.